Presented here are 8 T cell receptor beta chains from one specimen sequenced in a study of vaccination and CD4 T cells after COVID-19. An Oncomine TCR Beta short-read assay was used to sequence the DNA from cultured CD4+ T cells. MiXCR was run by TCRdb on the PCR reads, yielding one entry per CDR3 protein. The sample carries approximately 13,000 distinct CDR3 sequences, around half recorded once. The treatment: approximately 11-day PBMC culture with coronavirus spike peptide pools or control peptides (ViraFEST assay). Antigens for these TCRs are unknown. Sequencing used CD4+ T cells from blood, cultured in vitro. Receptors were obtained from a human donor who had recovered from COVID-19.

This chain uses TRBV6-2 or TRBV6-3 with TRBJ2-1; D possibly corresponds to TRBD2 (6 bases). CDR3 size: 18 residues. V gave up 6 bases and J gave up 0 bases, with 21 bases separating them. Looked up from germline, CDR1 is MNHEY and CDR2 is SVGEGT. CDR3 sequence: CASSHFTGTRASYNEQFF. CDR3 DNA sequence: TGTGCCAGCAGCCACTTCACCGGGACTCGCGCCTCCTACAATGAGCAGTTCTTC.

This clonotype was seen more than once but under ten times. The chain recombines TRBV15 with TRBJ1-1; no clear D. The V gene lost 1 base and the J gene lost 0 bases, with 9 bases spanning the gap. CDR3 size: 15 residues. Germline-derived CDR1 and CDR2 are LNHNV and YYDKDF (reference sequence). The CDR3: CATSRGSVMNTEAFF. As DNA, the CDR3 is TGTGCCACCAGCAGAGGGTCAGTCATGAACACTGAAGCTTTCTTT.

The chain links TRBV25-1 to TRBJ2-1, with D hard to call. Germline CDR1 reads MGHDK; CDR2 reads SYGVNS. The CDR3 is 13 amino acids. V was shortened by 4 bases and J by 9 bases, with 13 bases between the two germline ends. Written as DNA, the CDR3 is TGTGCCAGCAGTGTTAGTGATGGCACTGAGCAGTTCTTC. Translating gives CASSVSDGTEQFF.

The CDR3 bases are TGTGCCAGCAGTCCTAGCGGGATTAACACCGGGGAGCTGTTTTTT. This sequence encodes CASSPSGINTGELFF. This rearrangement joins TRBV27 to TRBJ2-2; the match to TRBD2 covers 9 bases. V dropped 5 bases and J dropped 2; count of bases not matched to a gene: 3. CDR3 size: 15 residues. Looked up from germline, CDR1 is MNHEY and CDR2 is SMNVEV (reference sequence).

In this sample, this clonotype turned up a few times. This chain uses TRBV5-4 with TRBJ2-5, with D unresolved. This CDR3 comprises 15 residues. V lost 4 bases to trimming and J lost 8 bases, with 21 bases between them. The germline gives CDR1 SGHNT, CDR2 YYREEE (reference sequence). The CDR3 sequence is CASSLASPRQTTQYF. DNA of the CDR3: TGTGCCAGCAGCCTCGCCTCCCCGCGACAAACCACCCAGTACTTC.

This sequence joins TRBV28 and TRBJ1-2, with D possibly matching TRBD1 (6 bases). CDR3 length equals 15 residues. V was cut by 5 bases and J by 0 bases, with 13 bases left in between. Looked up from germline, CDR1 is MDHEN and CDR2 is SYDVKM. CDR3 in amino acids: CASSVGAGSNYGYTF. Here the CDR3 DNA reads TGTGCCAGCAGTGTGGGGGCAGGGTCTAACTATGGCTACACCTTC.

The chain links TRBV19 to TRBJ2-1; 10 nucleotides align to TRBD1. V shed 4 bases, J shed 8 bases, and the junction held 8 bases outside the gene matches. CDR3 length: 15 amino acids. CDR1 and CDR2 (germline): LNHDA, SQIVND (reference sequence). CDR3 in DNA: TGTGCCAGTAGTAGACCCGGACAGGGGGTCTATGAGCAGTTCTTC. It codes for CASSRPGQGVYEQFF.

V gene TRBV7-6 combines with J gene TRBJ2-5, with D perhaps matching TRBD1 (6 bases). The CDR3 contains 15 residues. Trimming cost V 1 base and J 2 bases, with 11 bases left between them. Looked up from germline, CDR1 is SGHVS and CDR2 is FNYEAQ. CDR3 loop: CASSLGGQIQETQYF. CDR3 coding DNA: TGTGCCAGCAGCTTAGGAGGACAGATTCAAGAGACCCAGTACTTC. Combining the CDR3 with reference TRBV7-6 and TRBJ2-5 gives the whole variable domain GAGVSQSPRYKVTKRGQDVALRCDPISGHVSLYWYRQALGQGPEFLTYFNYEAQQDKSGLPNDRFSAERPEGSISTLTIQRTEQRDSAMYRCASSLGGQIQETQYFGPGTRLLVL.